The following is a TCR beta chain sequence with its context. Its cognate antigen is unknown. Each TRB cDNA library was prepared by 5' RACE (with UMI labels). TCRdb reworked the 5' RACE reads into one entry per CDR3 protein, no DNA. Its table records more than 75,000 distinct CDR3 sequences. The data were obtained in a study of CXCR3-negative and CXCR3-positive naive CD8 T cells. Whole-study findings and limits: Comparison of naive cells showed more hydrophobic TRB CDR3s in CXCR3-positive than in CXCR3-negative naive cells. Naive subsets were similarly diverse, while memory CD8+ repertoires were much less diverse. Surface CD5 looked about the same in the naive subsets, so the authors worked out TCR strength from TRB CDR3 properties. Cryopreserved cells partially lost CXCR3 expression, and fresh PBMCs were used in most assays.

The origin of this receptor is a human donor in good health. Some clones in this sample may be carry-over from other donors' samples. The sample consisted of naive CXCR3+ CD8+ T cells from blood. Described subset: CD45RO-CCR7+CD27+CD95- naive CD8+ T cells expressing CXCR3 (TNR3+).

This chain's CDR3 is CAISETRSSYEQYF. V gene TRBV10-3 combines with J gene TRBJ2-7. The CDR3 runs 14 residues. Germline-derived CDR1 and CDR2 are ENHRY and SYGVKD.